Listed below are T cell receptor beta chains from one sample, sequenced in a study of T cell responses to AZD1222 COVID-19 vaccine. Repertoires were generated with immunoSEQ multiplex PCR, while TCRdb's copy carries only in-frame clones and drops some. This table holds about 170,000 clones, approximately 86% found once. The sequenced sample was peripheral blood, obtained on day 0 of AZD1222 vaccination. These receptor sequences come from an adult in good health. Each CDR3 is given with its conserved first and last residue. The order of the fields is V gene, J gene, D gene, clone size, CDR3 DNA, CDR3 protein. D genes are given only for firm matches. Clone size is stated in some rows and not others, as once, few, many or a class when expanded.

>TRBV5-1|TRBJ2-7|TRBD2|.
TGCGCCAGCAGCTCACAACTAGCGGGAGAAGCCAAGCAGTACTTC
CASSSQLAGEAKQYF
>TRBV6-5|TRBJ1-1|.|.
TGTGCCACCGTCCTTTGGAACACTGAAGCTTTCTTT
CATVLWNTEAFF
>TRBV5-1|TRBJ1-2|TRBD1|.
TGCGCCAGCAGCTACCAGACAGGGCAATATGGCTACACCTTC
CASSYQTGQYGYTF
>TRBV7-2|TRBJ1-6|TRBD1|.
TGTGCCAGCAGCCCCCCCGGGACAGGTGCGGGTTGGGCCCTCCACTTT
CASSPPGTGAGWALHF
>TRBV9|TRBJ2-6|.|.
TGTGCCAGCAGCGCCCGTTACTCTGGGGCCAACGTCCTGACTTTC
CASSARYSGANVLTF
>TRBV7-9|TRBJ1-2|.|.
TGTGCCAGCAGCCCTCGCCAGGGGTACTATGGCTACACCTTC
CASSPRQGYYGYTF
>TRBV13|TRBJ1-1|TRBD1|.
TGTGCCAGCAGCCCCAGGGGGGGGGAAGCTGAAGCTTTCTTT
CASSPRGGEAEAFF
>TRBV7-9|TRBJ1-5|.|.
TGTGCCAGCAGCTACCGACCGCTCTTCTCAGATAGCAATCAGCCCCAGCATTTT
CASSYRPLFSDSNQPQHF
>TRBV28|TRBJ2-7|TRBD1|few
TGTGCCAGCAGAGGGTCGGGACAGGGTCCCTACTACGCCTACGAGCAGTACTTC
CASRGSGQGPYYAYEQYF
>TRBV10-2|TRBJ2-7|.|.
TGCGCCAGCAGTGCGGGACATTTCTACGAGCAGTACTTC
CASSAGHFYEQYF
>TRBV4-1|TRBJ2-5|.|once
TGCGCCAGCAGCCGGACTCCTCGGGAGACCCAGTACTTC
CASSRTPRETQYF
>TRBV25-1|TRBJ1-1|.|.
TGTGCCAGCAGTTTTACAGGGAGCCCTGAAGCTTTCTTT
CASSFTGSPEAFF
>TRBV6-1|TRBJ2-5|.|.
TGTGCCAGCAGTGAAGAAATTACAGGGCGGAAAAAGACCCAGTACTTC
CASSEEITGRKKTQYF
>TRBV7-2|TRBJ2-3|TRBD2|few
TGTGCCAGCAGCCTAGCTAGCGGGAGCACAGATACGCAGTATTTT
CASSLASGSTDTQYF
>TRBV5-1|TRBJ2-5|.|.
TGCGCCAGCAGCCGAAAGGTGGCGTCACAAGAGACCCAGTACTTC
CASSRKVASQETQYF
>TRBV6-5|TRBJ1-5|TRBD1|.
TGTGCCAGCAGCCAGGGGGGGGCCGGCAATCAGCCCCAGCATTTT
CASSQGGAGNQPQHF
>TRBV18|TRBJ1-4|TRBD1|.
TGTGCCAGCTCACGGCCGGGACAGACTAATGAAAAACTGTTTTTT
CASSRPGQTNEKLFF
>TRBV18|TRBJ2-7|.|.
TGTGCCAGCTCAGTCGCGATAGGGCTCGAGCAGTACTTC
CASSVAIGLEQYF
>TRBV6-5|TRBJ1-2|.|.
TGTGCCAGCAGTTACTCGAACAGCTATGGCTACACCTTC
CASSYSNSYGYTF